The text below deals with one T cell receptor beta chain. Its antigen is currently unknown. This record comes from a study of beta chain features in type 1 diabetes. Study outcomes and limitations: TCRB CDR3s were moderately but significantly shorter in Type 1 diabetes patients in all four CD4+ subsets.

The isolated RNA, all of it, was reverse transcribed, so expressed TCRB transcripts were what got sequenced. The table came from immunoSEQ multiplex PCR; TCRdb's copy has only in-frame clones and leaves some out. Of 300,000 to 450,000 clones detected, 8.5% to 10% appear once; the ten largest clones hold 0.45% to 0.65%. There are 17 residues in the CDR3. Germline values: CDR1 SGHRS, CDR2 YFSETQ. Trimming cost V 1 base and J 1 base; bases outside gene matches: 6. V is TRBV5-1 and J is TRBJ2-2; TRBD2 matches at 8 bases. The sequencing input was central memory CD4+ T cells from blood. This TCR was sampled from a man aged 25 to 40 with type 1 diabetes. The CDR3 here is CASSLSGLAGNTGELFF. The CDR3, as DNA: TGCGCCAGCAGCTTGTCTGGGCTAGCGGGGAACACCGGGGAGCTGTTTTTT.